A selection of T cell receptor beta chains follows, all from one sample in a study of T cells in localized non-small cell lung cancer. Libraries were prepared by immunoSEQ multiplex PCR; TCRdb keeps only in-frame clonotypes and omits some of them. This table holds roughly 17,000 clones, about 89% found once. The starting material was peripheral blood, obtained before any cancer treatment. These receptors all stem from a male donor older than 55 with stage II squamous cell lung carcinoma. CDR3s include the opening cysteine and the closing phenylalanine or tryptophan. D genes are given only for firm matches. A clone size is listed for some rows: how often the clone was seen (once, few, many), or a class if it is expanded.

CDR3 DNA	CDR3 protein	D gene	clone size	V gene	J gene
TGTGCCAGCAGCAAAGATATGAGGACTAGCGGAAAGCAAGAGACCCAGTACTTC	CASSKDMRTSGKQETQYF	-	-	TRBV21-1	TRBJ2-5
TGTGCCAGCTCACCACGCGGCTACAATGAGCAGTTCTTC	CASSPRGYNEQFF	-	-	TRBV18	TRBJ2-1
TGTGCCACCAGCAGAGGGTACACGACAGGGACCTACGAGCAGTACTTC	CATSRGYTTGTYEQYF	TRBD1	-	TRBV15	TRBJ2-7
TGCAGCCTTACCTCCAGCGGGGGCACAGATACGCAGTATTTT	CSLTSSGGTDTQYF	TRBD2	-	TRBV29-1	TRBJ2-3
TGTGCCAGCAGTTTTATTGGCGATGGCGATACGCAGTATTTT	CASSFIGDGDTQYF	-	-	TRBV27	TRBJ2-3
TGTGCCAGCAGTGTCAGGGGCGCGGATGGCTACACCTTC	CASSVRGADGYTF	-	-	TRBV28	TRBJ1-2
TGCAGCGTGCTCAGGACAGACTACGAGCAGTACTTC	CSVLRTDYEQYF	-	-	TRBV29-1	TRBJ2-7
TGTGCCAGCAGCCGACCCGCCTATTTACTTTACAATGAGCAGTTCTTC	CASSRPAYLLYNEQFF	-	-	TRBV28	TRBJ2-1
TGTGCCAGCAGTCCCGGGACAGGGGGCCGCGAGCAGTACTTC	CASSPGTGGREQYF	TRBD1	-	TRBV27	TRBJ2-7
TGTGCCAGCAGCTTGACCCCCGGGACACAAAGTTACAATGAGCAGTTCTTC	CASSLTPGTQSYNEQFF	-	-	TRBV5-4	TRBJ2-1
TGTGCCAGCAGACTAGGACAGGGACGTCAGGCCGGGGAGCTGTTTTTT	CASRLGQGRQAGELFF	TRBD1	-	TRBV2	TRBJ2-2
TGCGCCAGCAGCCAAAGAGCCCTGGGACTGGCCACCGGGGAGCTGTTTTTT	CASSQRALGLATGELFF	-	-	TRBV4-1	TRBJ2-2
TGTGCCAGCAGAAGGGGGCTAGACTACAATGAGCAGTTCTTC	CASRRGLDYNEQFF	TRBD1	-	TRBV28	TRBJ2-1
TGTGCCAGCAGGAAACGGGCTAGCGAACGGTACGAGCAGTACTTC	CASRKRASERYEQYF	-	-	TRBV6-5	TRBJ2-7
TGTGCCAGCAGCCCAGGGGCGGGACGTGGCGGGGAGCTGTTTTTT	CASSPGAGRGGELFF	-	-	TRBV6-1	TRBJ2-2
TGTGCCAGCAGTGAAGCGGGACGCTCCCAGGTTTCGGTAGGAGGCTACACCTTC	CASSEAGRSQVSVGGYTF	-	-	TRBV6-1	TRBJ1-2
TGTGCCAGCAGTTCCACACTTTTGACCTACGAGCAGTACTTC	CASSSTLLTYEQYF	-	-	TRBV28	TRBJ2-7
TGTGCCAGCAGTTCGACCTCAACTAACTATGGCTACACCTTC	CASSSTSTNYGYTF	-	-	TRBV6-5	TRBJ1-2
TGTGCCAGCAGGAAAGGGATTGGCAGGACATATCCCTCTGGGGCCAACGTCCTGACTTTC	CASRKGIGRTYPSGANVLTF	-	-	TRBV2	TRBJ2-6
TGTGCCAGCAACCCGGGACTAGCGAACAACGAGCAGTACTTC	CASNPGLANNEQYF	TRBD2	-	TRBV7-2	TRBJ2-7
TGTGCCAGCAGCCAAGATGCTAGCGGGAGCTCTGGGGCCAACGTCCTGACTTTC	CASSQDASGSSGANVLTF	TRBD2	large	TRBV4-2	TRBJ2-6
TGTGCCAGCAGACAGGGGGCTAACCGCTGGGCGCAGTTCTTC	CASRQGANRWAQFF	TRBD1	-	TRBV28	TRBJ2-1
TGTGCCAGCAGCATGGGCCTCGCTGGGGAGACCCAGTACTTC	CASSMGLAGETQYF	-	-	TRBV7-8	TRBJ2-5
TGTGCCAGCAGTGAAGGAGGCTCCTACGAGCAGTACTTC	CASSEGGSYEQYF	-	-	TRBV2	TRBJ2-7
TGTGCCAGCTCAACCACGGGGGGGACAGGTTCAACTAATGAAAAACTGTTTTTT	CASSTTGGTGSTNEKLFF	TRBD1	-	TRBV18	TRBJ1-4
TGTGCCAGCAGTGAACGTGGGGGGCGAGCTTTCTTT	CASSERGGRAFF	-	-	TRBV6-1	TRBJ1-1
TGTGCCAGCAAGGATGGGGCGCGGAATGAGCAGTTCTTC	CASKDGARNEQFF	-	-	TRBV2	TRBJ2-1
TGCGCCAGCAGCAAGGACCGAACGCGTGAAGCTTTCTTT	CASSKDRTREAFF	-	-	TRBV5-1	TRBJ1-1
TGTGCCAGCAGCTCCCGGGTATGGCAATTATCCTACAATGAGCAGTTCTTC	CASSSRVWQLSYNEQFF	-	-	TRBV11-2	TRBJ2-1